These T cell receptor beta chains were read from a single sample in a study of CD8+CD57+ T cells in acquired aplastic anemia. TCRdb fed the reads into MiXCR, producing one record per CDR3 protein. The sample holds 150,000 to 200,000 distinct CDR3 sequences; 60% to 70% are singletons and the top ten take roughly 42%. The sample taken for sequencing was sorted CD4+, CD8+, or CD8+CD57+ T cells (not recorded which) from PBMCs. All receptors come from a human donor in good health. Both conserved end residues are part of each CDR3. The D gene is left open where the match is weak. A row's size may be missing; if present it is once, few, many or a size class.

d_call	v_call	clone_size	j_call	cdr3_aa	cdr3_nt
TRBD2	TRBV7-2	NA	TRBJ2-7	CASNGLAGAEQYF	TGTGCCAGCAATGGACTAGCGGGAGCCGAGCAGTACTTC
NA	TRBV2	NA	TRBJ2-1	CASSEAGSNEQFF	TGTGCCAGCAGTGAAGCAGGGAGCAATGAGCAGTTCTTC
TRBD1	TRBV20-1	NA	TRBJ2-7	CSALPGQGNEQYF	TGCAGTGCTTTACCGGGACAGGGGAACGAGCAGTACTTC
TRBD2	TRBV12-3/TRBV12-4	NA	TRBJ2-7	CASSPSGSPYEQYF	TGTGCCAGCAGCCCGAGCGGGAGCCCCTACGAGCAGTACTTC
NA	TRBV5-1	NA	TRBJ2-3	CASSPGTGRTGTQYF	TGCGCCAGCAGCCCCGGGACTGGGCGCACAGGTACGCAGTATTTT
NA	TRBV7-9	NA	TRBJ1-6	CASSLGDSYNSPLHF	TGTGCCAGCAGCTTGGGTGACTCCTATAATTCACCCCTCCACTTT
NA	TRBV7-2	NA	TRBJ2-1	CASSLESRTGSNEQFF	TGTGCCAGCAGCTTAGAGTCCCGGACCGGTAGCAATGAGCAGTTCTTC
NA	TRBV20-1	NA	TRBJ1-1	CSARDEGFEAFF	TGCAGTGCTAGAGATGAGGGGTTTGAAGCTTTCTTT
NA	TRBV20-1	many	TRBJ1-4	CSARDLEGTGPNEKLFF	TGCAGTGCTAGAGATCTAGAGGGAACAGGTCCTAATGAAAAACTGTTTTTT
NA	TRBV24-1	NA	TRBJ1-2	CATSTRDGGGYTF	TGTGCCACCAGCACGCGAGATGGGGGAGGCTACACCTTC
TRBD1	TRBV20-1	NA	TRBJ2-7	CSAQGQGFYEQYF	TGCAGTGCCCAGGGACAGGGGTTCTACGAGCAGTACTTC
NA	TRBV9	many	TRBJ1-1	CASSPTLSEAFF	TGTGCCAGCAGTCCCACCCTCTCCGAAGCTTTCTTT
NA	TRBV9	NA	TRBJ2-7	CASSLPGAPYEQYF	TGTGCCAGCAGCTTGCCCGGGGCCCCCTACGAGCAGTACTTC
TRBD1	TRBV29-1	NA	TRBJ1-5	CSVVQGADQPQHF	TGCAGCGTTGTGCAGGGGGCGGATCAGCCCCAGCATTTT